This entry describes one TCR beta chain. Germline assignment: CDR1 LGHDT and CDR2 YNNKEL (reference sequence). CDR3 length: 15 amino acids. The germline V and J ends were trimmed by 1 base and 1 base, with 7 bases remaining between them. The sample is drawn from a study of blood T cell repertoires in COVID-19. Study in general: Researchers got acute and convalescent COVID-19 samples from the United States, Italy and Spain. PBMCs, B-cell-depleted T cells, or T cells provided the cDNA or gDNA that made up the material.

As originally analysed: Reference gene primers were amplified, and this amplification served to estimate nucleated cell counts. Produced via immunoSEQ multiplex PCR; TCRdb's table is partial and in-frame only. V and J calls and clone size are as listed in that table; D and trimming were resolved from the DNA. This table holds hundreds of thousands of clones, 85% to 90% found once. The chain is built from TRBV3-1 (or the pseudogene TRBV3-2) and TRBJ2-2, with D maybe TRBD2 (6 bases). This receptor was taken from a man aged 60-69 years who had recovered from COVID-19. Source material: peripheral blood. The CDR3 region is CASSQARGNTGELFF. In DNA, the CDR3 is TGTGCCAGCAGCCAAGCGCGGGGGAACACCGGGGAGCTGTTTTTT.